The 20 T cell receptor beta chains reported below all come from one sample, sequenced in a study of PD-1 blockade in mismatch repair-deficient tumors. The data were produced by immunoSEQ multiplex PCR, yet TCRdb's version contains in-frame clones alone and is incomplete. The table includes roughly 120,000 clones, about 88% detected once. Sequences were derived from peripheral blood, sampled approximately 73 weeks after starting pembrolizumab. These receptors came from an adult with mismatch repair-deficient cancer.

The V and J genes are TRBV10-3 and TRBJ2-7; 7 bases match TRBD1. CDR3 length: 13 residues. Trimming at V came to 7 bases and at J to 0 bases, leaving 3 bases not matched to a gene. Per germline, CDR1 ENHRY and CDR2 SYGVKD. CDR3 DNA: TGTGCCATCAAGACAGGGAGCTCCTACGAGCAGTACTTC. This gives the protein CAIKTGSSYEQYF.

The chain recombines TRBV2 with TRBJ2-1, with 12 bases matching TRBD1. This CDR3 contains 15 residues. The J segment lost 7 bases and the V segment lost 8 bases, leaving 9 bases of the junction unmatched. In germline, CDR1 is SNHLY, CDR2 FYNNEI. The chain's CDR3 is CASGPGQGAHNEQFF. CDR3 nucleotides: TGTGCCAGCGGACCGGGACAGGGGGCGCATAATGAGCAGTTCTTC.

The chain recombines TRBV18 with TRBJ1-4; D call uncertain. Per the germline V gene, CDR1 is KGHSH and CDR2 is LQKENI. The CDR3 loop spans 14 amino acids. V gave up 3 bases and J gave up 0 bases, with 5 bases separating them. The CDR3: CASSPASTNEKLFF. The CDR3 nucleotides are TGTGCCAGCTCACCGGCCTCAACTAATGAAAAACTGTTTTTT.

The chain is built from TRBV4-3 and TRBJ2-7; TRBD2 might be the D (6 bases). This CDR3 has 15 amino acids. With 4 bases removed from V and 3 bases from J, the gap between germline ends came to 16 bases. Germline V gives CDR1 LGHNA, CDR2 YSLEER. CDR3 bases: TGCGCCAGCAGCCCTTCCCTCGGCGGGAACTACGAGCAGTACTTC. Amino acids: CASSPSLGGNYEQYF.

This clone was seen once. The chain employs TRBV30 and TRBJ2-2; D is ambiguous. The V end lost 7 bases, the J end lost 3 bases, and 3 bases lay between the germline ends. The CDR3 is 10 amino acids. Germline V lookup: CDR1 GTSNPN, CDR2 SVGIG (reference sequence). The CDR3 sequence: CAFYTGELFF. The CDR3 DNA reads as TGTGCCTTTTACACCGGGGAGCTGTTTTTT.

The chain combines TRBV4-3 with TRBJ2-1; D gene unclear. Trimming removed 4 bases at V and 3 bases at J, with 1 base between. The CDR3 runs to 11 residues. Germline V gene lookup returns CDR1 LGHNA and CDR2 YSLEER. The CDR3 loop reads CASSLYNEQFF. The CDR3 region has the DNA TGCGCCAGCAGCCTCTACAATGAGCAGTTCTTC.

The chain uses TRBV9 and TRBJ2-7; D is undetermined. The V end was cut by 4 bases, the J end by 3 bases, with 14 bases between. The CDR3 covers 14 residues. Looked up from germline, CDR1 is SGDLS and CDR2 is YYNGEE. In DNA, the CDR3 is TGTGCCAGCAGCCCGGACGGAAGTTACTACGAGCAGTACTTC. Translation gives CASSPDGSYYEQYF.

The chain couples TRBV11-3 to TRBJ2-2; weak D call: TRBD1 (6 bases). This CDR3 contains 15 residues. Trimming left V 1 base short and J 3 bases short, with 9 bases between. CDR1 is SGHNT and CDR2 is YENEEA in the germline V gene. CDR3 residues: CASSLGRGDTGELFF. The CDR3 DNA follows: TGTGCCAGCAGCTTAGGCAGGGGAGACACCGGGGAGCTGTTTTTT.

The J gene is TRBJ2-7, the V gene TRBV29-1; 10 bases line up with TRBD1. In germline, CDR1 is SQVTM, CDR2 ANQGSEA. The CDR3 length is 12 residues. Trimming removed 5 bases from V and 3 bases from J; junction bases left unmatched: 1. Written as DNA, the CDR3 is TGCAGCGTTCGGGACAGGGGCTACGAGCAGTACTTC. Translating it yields CSVRDRGYEQYF.

The CDR3 DNA sequence: TGTGCCAGCAGTGAAAGACAGGTCTATGGCTACACCTTC. It codes for CASSERQVYGYTF. V usage is TRBV2 and J usage is TRBJ1-2; D is possibly TRBD1 (6 bases). Germline V gene data show CDR1 as SNHLY and CDR2 as FYNNEI. Trimming removed 2 bases from V and 4 bases from J, with 8 bases in between. The CDR3 length is 13 residues.

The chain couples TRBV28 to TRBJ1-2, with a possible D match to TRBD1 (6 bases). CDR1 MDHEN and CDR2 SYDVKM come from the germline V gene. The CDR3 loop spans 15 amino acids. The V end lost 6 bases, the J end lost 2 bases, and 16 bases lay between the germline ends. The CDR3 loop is CASSLSDRPNYGYTF. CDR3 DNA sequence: TGTGCCAGCAGCCTATCGGACAGACCGAACTATGGCTACACCTTC.

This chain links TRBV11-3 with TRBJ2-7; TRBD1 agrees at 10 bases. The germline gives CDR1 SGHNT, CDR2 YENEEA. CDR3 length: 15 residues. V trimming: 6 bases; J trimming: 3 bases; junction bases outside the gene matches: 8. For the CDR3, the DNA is TGTGCCAGCAGTCCCTTTCGGGACAGGGGCTACGAGCAGTACTTC. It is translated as CASSPFRDRGYEQYF.

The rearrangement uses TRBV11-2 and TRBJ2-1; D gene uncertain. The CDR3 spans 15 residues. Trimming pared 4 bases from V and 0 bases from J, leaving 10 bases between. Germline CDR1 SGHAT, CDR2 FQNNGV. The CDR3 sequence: CASSSLRSSYNEQFF. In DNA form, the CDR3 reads TGTGCCAGCAGCTCCTTAAGGAGCTCCTACAATGAGCAGTTCTTC.

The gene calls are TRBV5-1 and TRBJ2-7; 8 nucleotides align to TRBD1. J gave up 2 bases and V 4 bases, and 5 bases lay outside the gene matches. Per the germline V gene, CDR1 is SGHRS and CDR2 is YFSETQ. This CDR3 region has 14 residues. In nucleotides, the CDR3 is TGCGCCAGCAGCCAAATGGACAGGGCCTACGAGCAGTACTTC. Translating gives CASSQMDRAYEQYF.

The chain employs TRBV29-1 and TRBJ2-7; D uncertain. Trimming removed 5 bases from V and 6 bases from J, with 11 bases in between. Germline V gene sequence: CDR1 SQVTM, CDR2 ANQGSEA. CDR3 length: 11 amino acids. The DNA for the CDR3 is TGCAGCGTTCACAACCCAGGCGAGCAGTACTTC. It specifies CSVHNPGEQYF.

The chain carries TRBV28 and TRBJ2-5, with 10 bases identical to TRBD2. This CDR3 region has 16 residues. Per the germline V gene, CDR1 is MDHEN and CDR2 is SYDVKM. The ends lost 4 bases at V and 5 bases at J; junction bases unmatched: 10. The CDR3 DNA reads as TGTGCCAGCAGTTCTCTAGCGGGAGTATTAGCGGAGACCCAGTACTTC. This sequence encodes CASSSLAGVLAETQYF.

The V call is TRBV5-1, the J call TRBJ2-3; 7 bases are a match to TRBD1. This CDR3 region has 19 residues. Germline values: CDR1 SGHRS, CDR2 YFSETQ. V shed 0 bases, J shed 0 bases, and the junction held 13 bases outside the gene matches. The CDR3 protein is CASSLARDRGSVSTDTQYF. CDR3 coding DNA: TGCGCCAGCAGCTTGGCCCGGGACAGAGGGTCCGTTAGCACAGATACGCAGTATTTT.

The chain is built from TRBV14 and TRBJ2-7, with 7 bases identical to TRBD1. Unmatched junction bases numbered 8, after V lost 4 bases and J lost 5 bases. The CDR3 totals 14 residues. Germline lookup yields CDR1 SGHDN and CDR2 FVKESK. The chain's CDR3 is CASSPGRQGHEQYF. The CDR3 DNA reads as TGTGCCAGCAGCCCCGGCCGACAGGGCCACGAGCAGTACTTC.

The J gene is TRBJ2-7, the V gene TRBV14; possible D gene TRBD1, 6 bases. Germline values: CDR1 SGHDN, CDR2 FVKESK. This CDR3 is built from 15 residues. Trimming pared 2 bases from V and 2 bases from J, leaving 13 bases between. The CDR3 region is CASSQTGWGTYEQYF. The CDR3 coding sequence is TGTGCCAGCAGCCAAACAGGGTGGGGTACCTACGAGCAGTACTTC.

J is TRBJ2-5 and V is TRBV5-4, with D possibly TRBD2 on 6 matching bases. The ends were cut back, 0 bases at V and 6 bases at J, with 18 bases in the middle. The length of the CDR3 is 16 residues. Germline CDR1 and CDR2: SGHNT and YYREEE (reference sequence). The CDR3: CASSLAMEGPKQTQYF. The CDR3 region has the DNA TGTGCCAGCAGCTTGGCCATGGAGGGACCTAAGCAGACCCAGTACTTC. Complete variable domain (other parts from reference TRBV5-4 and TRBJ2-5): ETGVTQSPTHLIKTRGQQVTLRCSSQSGHNTVSWYQQALGQGPQFIFQYYREEENGRGNFPPRFSGLQFPNYSSELNVNALELDDSALYLCASSLAMEGPKQTQYFGPGTRLLVL.